This is a list of T cell receptor beta chains from one sample in a study of cytomegalovirus exposure and HLA in healthy donors. Assay: immunoSEQ multiplex PCR; the TCRdb copy retains only in-frame clones and omits some. The sample carries 200,000 to 300,000 clones, about 81% recorded once. Sequenced sample: PBMCs. The origin of the receptors is a middle-aged woman in good health and CMV-seropositive. CDR3s include the opening cysteine and the closing phenylalanine or tryptophan. The D gene is left open where the match is weak. Only part of the rows carry a size: once, few, many, or a class if the clone is expanded.

>.|TRBJ2-3|TRBD2|TRBV18
CASSPSGGNTDTQYF
TGTGCCAGCTCACCTAGCGGGGGGAACACAGATACGCAGTATTTT
>.|TRBJ2-5|.|TRBV7-2
CASSLSRGQRGTQYF
TGTGCCAGCAGCTTAAGTCGGGGACAAAGGGGGACCCAGTACTTC
>.|TRBJ1-1|.|TRBV7-9
CASSFYLGLGTEAFF
TGTGCCAGCAGCTTCTATTTAGGACTGGGGACTGAAGCTTTCTTT
>.|TRBJ1-5|.|TRBV4-2
CASSQNQGPNQPQHF
TGTGCCAGCAGCCAGAATCAGGGGCCCAATCAGCCCCAGCATTTT
>.|TRBJ1-3|.|TRBV6-5
CASRPTDSSGNTIYF
TGTGCCAGCAGGCCGACAGATTCCTCTGGAAACACCATATATTTT
>.|TRBJ1-1|.|TRBV5-6
CASRWGRVNTEAFF
TGTGCCAGCCGCTGGGGGCGGGTGAACACTGAAGCTTTCTTT
>few|TRBJ2-7|TRBD1|TRBV6-6
CASRAGTGSYEQYF
TGTGCCAGCAGGGCCGGGACAGGGTCCTACGAGCAGTACTTC
>few|TRBJ1-4|TRBD1|TRBV15
CATSRDDRGRVGEKLFF
TGTGCCACCAGCAGAGACGACAGGGGGCGGGTGGGTGAAAAACTGTTTTTT
>.|TRBJ2-1|.|TRBV30
CAWTPGAGDEQFF
TGTGCCTGGACCCCAGGGGCGGGGGATGAGCAGTTCTTC
>.|TRBJ2-5|TRBD1|TRBV6-5
CASSYAPTGSEETQYF
TGTGCCAGCAGTTACGCCCCGACAGGGTCCGAAGAGACCCAGTACTTC
>.|TRBJ2-3|TRBD1|TRBV7-9
CASSLGPDRGHSDTQYF
TGTGCCAGCAGCTTAGGGCCGGACAGGGGGCATTCAGATACGCAGTATTTT
>.|TRBJ1-2|TRBD1|TRBV6-6
CASSYGTGGAVYGYTF
TGTGCCAGCAGTTACGGGACAGGGGGCGCGGTCTATGGCTACACCTTC
>.|TRBJ2-7|.|TRBV28
CASNRGYEQYF
TGTGCCAGCAATCGGGGGTACGAGCAGTACTTC
>.|TRBJ1-5|TRBD1|TRBV5-6
CASSLAGGQGNQPQHF
TGTGCCAGCAGCTTGGCTGGGGGACAGGGCAATCAGCCCCAGCATTTT
>.|TRBJ1-1|TRBD1|TRBV11-1
CASSSIGQGAGTEAFF
TGTGCCAGCAGCTCAATAGGACAGGGGGCAGGCACTGAAGCTTTCTTT
>.|TRBJ1-5|.|TRBV10-3
CAIKPGTLNQPQHF
TGTGCCATCAAGCCCGGGACATTGAATCAGCCCCAGCATTTT
>.|TRBJ1-5|TRBD1|TRBV7-9
CASSSRGTDNSNQPQHF
TGTGCCAGCAGCTCCAGGGGGACAGACAATAGCAATCAGCCCCAGCATTTT
>.|TRBJ2-7|.|TRBV7-2
CASSSSGLSSYEQYF
TGTGCCAGCAGTTCCAGCGGGTTGAGCTCCTACGAGCAGTACTTC
>.|TRBJ1-5|TRBD1|TRBV27
CASGTGGNQPQHF
TGTGCCAGCGGGACAGGGGGCAATCAGCCCCAGCATTTT
>.|TRBJ2-5|TRBD2|TRBV30
CAWSPGLAGKETQYF
TGTGCCTGGAGCCCTGGGCTAGCGGGAAAAGAGACCCAGTACTTC
>.|TRBJ1-2|.|TRBV20-1
CSATRSYGYTF
TGCAGTGCTACGAGGAGCTATGGCTACACCTTC
>.|TRBJ1-2|.|TRBV2
CASSEQAINYGYTF
TGTGCCAGCAGTGAACAGGCGATAAACTATGGCTACACCTTC
>.|TRBJ2-2|.|TRBV7-3
CASSLSPSIGELFF
TGTGCCAGCAGCTTAAGTCCATCTATCGGGGAGCTGTTTTTT
>.|TRBJ2-1|TRBD2|TRBV15
CATSRDWGGGRKNEQFF
TGTGCCACCAGCAGAGATTGGGGCGGCGGGAGGAAAAATGAGCAGTTCTTC
>.|TRBJ2-2|.|TRBV14
CASRRDQPGELFF
TGTGCCAGCAGGAGGGATCAGCCCGGGGAGCTGTTTTTT
>.|TRBJ2-7|.|TRBV7-2
CASSVTPGLTSYEQYF
TGTGCCAGCAGCGTGACACCGGGACTCACCTCCTACGAGCAGTACTTC
>.|TRBJ2-7|TRBD1|TRBV7-2
CASSLAGTGTYEQYF
TGTGCCAGCAGCTTAGCCGGGACAGGGACCTACGAGCAGTACTTC
>.|TRBJ2-2|.|TRBV7-6
CASSLAQGGNTGELFF
TGTGCCAGCAGCTTAGCACAGGGTGGGAACACCGGGGAGCTGTTTTTT
>.|TRBJ2-3|TRBD2|TRBV29-1
CSVEGPAGVTDTQYF
TGCAGCGTTGAAGGACCCGCGGGAGTCACAGATACGCAGTATTTT
>.|TRBJ2-2|.|TRBV19
CASSPSRELFF
TGTGCCAGTAGTCCTTCCCGGGAGCTGTTTTTT
>.|TRBJ1-1|TRBD1|TRBV29-1
CSVYHRGMNTEAFF
TGCAGCGTTTACCACAGGGGCATGAACACTGAAGCTTTCTTT
>.|TRBJ2-4|TRBD1|TRBV7-8
CASSNTPGQENIQYF
TGTGCCAGCAGCAATACACCGGGACAGGAAAACATTCAGTACTTC
>.|TRBJ1-2|.|TRBV2
CASSDFVLYGYTF
TGTGCCAGCAGTGATTTTGTTCTCTATGGCTACACCTTC
>.|TRBJ2-7|TRBD2|TRBV7-2
CASSLQAGGPHEQYF
TGTGCCAGCAGCTTACAAGCGGGAGGACCCCACGAGCAGTACTTC
>.|TRBJ2-7|TRBD1|TRBV5-4
CASRDEPGQDLYEQYF
TGTGCCAGCAGGGACGAACCGGGACAGGATCTCTACGAGCAGTACTTC
>.|TRBJ2-6|.|TRBV6-5
CASRGGFSGANVLTF
TGTGCCAGCAGAGGCGGATTTTCTGGGGCCAACGTCCTGACTTTC
>.|TRBJ2-5|TRBD2|TRBV11-2
CASSPTSGQETQYF
TGTGCCAGCAGCCCTACTAGCGGCCAAGAGACCCAGTACTTC
>.|TRBJ2-5|TRBD1|TRBV10-3
CASTQGAGETQYF
TGTGCCAGCACCCAGGGGGCGGGGGAGACCCAGTACTTC
>.|TRBJ2-1|.|TRBV6-5
CASSYSRDNEQFF
TGTGCCAGCAGTTACTCGAGGGACAATGAGCAGTTCTTC
>.|TRBJ1-4|TRBD1|TRBV19
CASSGSGGLNEKLFF
TGTGCCAGTAGTGGTTCAGGGGGCTTAAATGAAAAACTGTTTTTT
>.|TRBJ2-1|.|TRBV19
CASSSRWEQFF
TGTGCCAGTAGTTCCAGATGGGAGCAGTTCTTC
>.|TRBJ2-3|.|TRBV5-1
CASSLGSGPDTQYF
TGCGCCAGCAGCTTGGGGTCAGGTCCAGATACGCAGTATTTT
>.|TRBJ2-5|TRBD2|TRBV7-2
CASSLGAGARETQYF
TGTGCCAGCAGCTTAGGAGCGGGGGCTAGGGAGACCCAGTACTTC
>.|TRBJ2-1|.|TRBV21-1
CASSSGPSYNEQFF
TGTGCCAGCAGCAGCGGGCCCTCCTACAATGAGCAGTTCTTC
>few|TRBJ1-5|TRBD1|TRBV7-9
CSSSLGTGGPQHF
TGTTCCAGCAGCCTAGGGACAGGGGGACCCCAGCATTTT
>.|TRBJ2-1|TRBD2|TRBV7-9
CASSTIGGSSYNEQFF
TGTGCCAGCAGCACGATCGGGGGGAGCTCCTACAATGAGCAGTTCTTC
>.|TRBJ1-5|TRBD1|TRBV6-4
CASSETGGNQPQHF
TGTGCCAGCAGTGAGACAGGGGGCAATCAGCCCCAGCATTTT
>.|TRBJ1-3|TRBD1|TRBV29-1
CSVEWIRDRGPGNTIYF
TGCAGCGTTGAATGGATCCGGGACAGGGGGCCTGGAAACACCATATATTTT
>.|TRBJ1-4|.|TRBV28
CASSLGGQGDEKLFF
TGTGCCAGCAGTTTGGGGGGGCAGGGTGATGAAAAACTGTTTTTT
>.|TRBJ2-3|.|TRBV12-5
CASDYYPGVAGTDTQYF
TGTGCTAGTGATTACTACCCCGGGGTAGCGGGCACAGATACGCAGTATTTT
>.|TRBJ2-1|TRBD2|TRBV4-1
CASSQDSLAGDNEQFF
TGCGCCAGCAGCCAAGATTCGCTAGCGGGGGACAATGAGCAGTTCTTC
>few|TRBJ1-1|.|TRBV2
CASEDTGLDTEAFF
TGTGCCAGTGAGGACACGGGACTGGACACTGAAGCTTTCTTT
>.|TRBJ2-2|TRBD1|TRBV5-1
CASSLGQGAHGELFF
TGCGCCAGCAGCTTAGGACAGGGGGCGCATGGGGAGCTGTTTTTT
>.|TRBJ2-3|TRBD2|TRBV5-5
CASSPGTSDTDTQYF
TGTGCCAGCAGCCCCGGGACTAGCGACACAGATACGCAGTATTTT
>.|TRBJ1-1|TRBD1|TRBV29-1
CSVNRGSEAFF
TGCAGCGTTAACAGGGGGTCAGAGGCTTTCTTT